This TCR beta chain was identified in a study of blood T cell repertoires in COVID-19. On the study more broadly: Specimens from acute and convalescent COVID-19 originated in the United States, Italy and Spain. In each case, the material was cDNA or gDNA derived from T cells, B-cell-depleted T cells, or PBMCs.

Authors' methods: Estimated nucleated cell counts came from reference gene primer amplification. Clones were sequenced by immunoSEQ multiplex PCR, and TCRdb holds only the in-frame ones, with some missing. That table is the source of V, J and clone size, and D and trimming were worked out from the DNA. The sample has approximately 250,000 clones; under 85% are singletons. V gave up 0 bases and J gave up 4 bases; unmatched junction bases: 8. The CDR3 extends over 16 amino acids. CDR1 and CDR2 from the germline V gene are ENHRY and SYGVKD. The gene calls are TRBV10-3 and TRBJ1-1; 7 bases line up with TRBD1. The source material was peripheral blood. The receptor was isolated from a human donor in a cohort sampled during active COVID-19. In nucleotides, the CDR3 is TGTGCCATCAGTGAGTCGGCCCGACAGGGACTCACTGAAGCTTTCTTT. This sequence encodes CAISESARQGLTEAFF.